This T cell receptor beta chain was sequenced during a study of cytomegalovirus exposure and HLA in healthy donors. The CDR3 sequence is 13 residues long. Germline assignment: CDR1 SGHNT and CDR2 YENEEA. The V gene lost 0 bases and the J gene lost 4 bases, with 7 bases spanning the gap. The assay was immunoSEQ multiplex PCR, and TCRdb's table has in-frame clones only and misses some. The sample has 55,000 to 65,000 clones; 85% to 95% are singletons. What was sequenced was PBMCs. The clonotype comes from a woman aged 18-29 years in good health and CMV-seropositive. V usage is TRBV11-3 and J usage is TRBJ2-7; TRBD2 is a possible D gene (5 bases). The CDR3 nucleotides read TGTGCCAGCAGCTTAGACAGAGGGTACGAGCAGTACTTC. This codes for CASSLDRGYEQYF.